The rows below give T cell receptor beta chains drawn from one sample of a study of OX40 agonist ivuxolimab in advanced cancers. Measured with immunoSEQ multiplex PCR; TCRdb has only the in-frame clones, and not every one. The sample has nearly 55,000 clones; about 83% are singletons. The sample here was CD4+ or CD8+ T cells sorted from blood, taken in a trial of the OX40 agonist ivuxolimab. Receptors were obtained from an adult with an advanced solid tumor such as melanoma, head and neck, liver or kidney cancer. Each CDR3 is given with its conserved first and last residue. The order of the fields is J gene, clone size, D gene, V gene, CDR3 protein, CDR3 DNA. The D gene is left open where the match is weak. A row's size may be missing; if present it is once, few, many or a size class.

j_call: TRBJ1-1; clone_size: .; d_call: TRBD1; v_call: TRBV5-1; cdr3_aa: CASGTGGGQGAFF; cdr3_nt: TGCGCCAGCGGGACAGGGGGCGGGCAGGGAGCTTTCTTT
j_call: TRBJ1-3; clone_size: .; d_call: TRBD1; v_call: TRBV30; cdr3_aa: CAWRNPGTESGNTIYF; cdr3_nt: TGTGCCTGGAGGAATCCCGGGACAGAGTCTGGAAACACCATATATTTT
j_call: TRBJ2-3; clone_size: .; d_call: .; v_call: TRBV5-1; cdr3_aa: CASSRFGQMSTDTQYF; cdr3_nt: TGCGCCAGCAGCCGTTTCGGACAGATGAGCACAGATACGCAGTATTTT
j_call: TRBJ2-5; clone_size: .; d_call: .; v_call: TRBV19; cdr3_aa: CASTPPRLAIETQYF; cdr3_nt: TGTGCCAGTACCCCCCCGCGGCTAGCAATAGAGACCCAGTACTTC
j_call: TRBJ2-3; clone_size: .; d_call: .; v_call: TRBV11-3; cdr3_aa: CASSLRHRDTQYF; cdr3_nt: TGTGCCAGCAGCTTACGTCATCGAGATACGCAGTATTTT
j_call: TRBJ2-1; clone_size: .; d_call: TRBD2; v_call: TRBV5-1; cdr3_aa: CASSPSGRAPFEFF; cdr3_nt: TGCGCCAGCAGTCCTAGCGGGAGGGCCCCGTTTGAGTTCTTC
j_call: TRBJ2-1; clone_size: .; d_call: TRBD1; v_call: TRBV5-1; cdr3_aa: CASSPVTGDEQFF; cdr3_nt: TGCGCCAGCAGCCCCGTCACAGGGGACGAGCAGTTCTTC
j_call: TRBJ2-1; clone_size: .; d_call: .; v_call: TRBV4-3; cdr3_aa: CASSRSDTSGEQFF; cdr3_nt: TGCGCCAGCAGCCGATCAGACACGAGCGGTGAGCAGTTCTTC
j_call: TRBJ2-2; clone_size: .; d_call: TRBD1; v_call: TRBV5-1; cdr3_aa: CASSQTGGYTGELFF; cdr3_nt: TGCGCCAGCAGCCAGACAGGGGGCTACACCGGGGAGCTGTTTTTT
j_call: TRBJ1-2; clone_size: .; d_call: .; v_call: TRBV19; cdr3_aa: CASSPSDRNGYTF; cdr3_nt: TGTGCCAGTAGTCCATCCGACAGGAACGGCTACACCTTC
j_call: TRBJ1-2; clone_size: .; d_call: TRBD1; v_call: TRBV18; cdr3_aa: CASSPPLGQGIDGYTF; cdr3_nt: TGTGCCAGCTCACCACCGCTGGGACAGGGGATCGACGGCTACACCTTC
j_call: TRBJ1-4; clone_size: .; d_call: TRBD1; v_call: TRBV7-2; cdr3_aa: CASSSVVGGTGVNEKLFF; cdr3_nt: TGTGCCAGCAGCTCTGTTGTGGGGGGGACAGGCGTGAATGAAAAACTGTTTTTT
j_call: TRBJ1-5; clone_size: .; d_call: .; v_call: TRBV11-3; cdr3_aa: CASSPRLERSNQPQHF; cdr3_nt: TGTGCCAGCAGCCCCCGCCTAGAGAGAAGCAATCAGCCCCAGCATTTT
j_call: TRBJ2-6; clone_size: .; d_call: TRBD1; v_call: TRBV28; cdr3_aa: CASSSRTGHYSGANVLTF; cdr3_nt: TGTGCCAGCAGTTCCCGGACAGGACACTACTCTGGGGCCAACGTCCTGACTTTC
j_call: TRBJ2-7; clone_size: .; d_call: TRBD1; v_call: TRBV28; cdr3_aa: CASSSPARTGEEQYF; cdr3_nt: TGTGCCAGCAGTTCCCCGGCGCGGACAGGGGAAGAGCAGTACTTC
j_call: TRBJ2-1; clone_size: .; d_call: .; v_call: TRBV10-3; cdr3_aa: CAISRLGSYNEQFF; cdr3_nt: TGTGCCATCTCAAGACTTGGCTCCTACAATGAGCAGTTCTTC
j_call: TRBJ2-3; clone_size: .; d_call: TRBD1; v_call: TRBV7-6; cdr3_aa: CASTHSMAQGATDTQYF; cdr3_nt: TGTGCCAGCACTCACTCCATGGCACAGGGGGCGACAGATACGCAGTATTTT
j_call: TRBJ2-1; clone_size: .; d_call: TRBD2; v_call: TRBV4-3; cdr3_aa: CASRVAGDMSEQFF; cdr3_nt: TGCGCCAGCAGGGTAGCGGGAGATATGAGTGAGCAGTTCTTC
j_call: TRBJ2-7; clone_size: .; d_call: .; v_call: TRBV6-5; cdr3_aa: CASSYSVSPSSYEQYF; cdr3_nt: TGTGCCAGCAGTTACTCCGTCTCTCCGAGCTCCTACGAGCAGTACTTC
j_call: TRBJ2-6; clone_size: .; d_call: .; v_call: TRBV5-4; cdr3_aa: CASSLDSSGANVLTF; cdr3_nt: TGTGCCAGCAGCTTGGACAGCTCTGGGGCCAACGTCCTGACTTTC
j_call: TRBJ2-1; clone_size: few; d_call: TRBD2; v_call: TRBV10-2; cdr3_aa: CASTGLAGRVNEQFF; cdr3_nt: TGCGCCAGCACCGGACTAGCGGGAAGGGTCAATGAGCAGTTCTTC
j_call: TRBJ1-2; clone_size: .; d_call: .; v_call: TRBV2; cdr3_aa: CASSQGGGREGGGYTF; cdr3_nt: TGTGCCAGCAGTCAGGGAGGCGGCAGGGAAGGAGGAGGCTACACCTTC
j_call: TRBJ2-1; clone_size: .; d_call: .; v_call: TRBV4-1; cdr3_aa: CASAPIGRANYNEQFF; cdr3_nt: TGCGCCAGCGCCCCGATAGGCAGGGCGAACTACAATGAGCAGTTCTTC
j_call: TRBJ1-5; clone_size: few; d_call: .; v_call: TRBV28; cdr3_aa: CASRLHREDQPQHF; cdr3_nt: TGTGCCAGCAGGCTACATCGAGAGGATCAGCCCCAGCATTTT
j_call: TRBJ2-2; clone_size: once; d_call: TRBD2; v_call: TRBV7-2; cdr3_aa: CASSQFLAANTGELFF; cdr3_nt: TGTGCCAGCAGCCAATTCCTAGCGGCGAACACCGGGGAGCTGTTTTTT
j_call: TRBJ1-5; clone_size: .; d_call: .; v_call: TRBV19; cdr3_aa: CASRSGPSSNQPQHF; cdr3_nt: TGTGCCAGTAGATCGGGACCGAGTAGCAATCAGCCCCAGCATTTT
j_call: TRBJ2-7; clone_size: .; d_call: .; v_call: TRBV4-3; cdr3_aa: CASSFMEGDVSYEQYF; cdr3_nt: TGCGCCAGCAGCTTTATGGAGGGGGATGTCTCCTACGAGCAGTACTTC
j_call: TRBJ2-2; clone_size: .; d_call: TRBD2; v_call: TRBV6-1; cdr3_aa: CASSQGRAAGGELFF; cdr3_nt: TGTGCCAGCAGTCAAGGGAGGGCCGCAGGAGGGGAGCTGTTTTTT
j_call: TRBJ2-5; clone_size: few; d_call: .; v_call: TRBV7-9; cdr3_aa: CATPRGETQYF; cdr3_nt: TGTGCCACCCCGAGAGGGGAGACCCAGTACTTC
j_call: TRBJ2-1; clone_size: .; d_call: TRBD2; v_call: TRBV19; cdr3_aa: CASSATSGMMGNEQFF; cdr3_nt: TGTGCCAGTAGTGCCACTAGCGGGATGATGGGCAATGAGCAGTTCTTC
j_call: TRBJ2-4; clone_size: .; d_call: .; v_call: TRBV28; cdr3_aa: CASTGGPKNIQYF; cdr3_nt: TGTGCCAGCACGGGGGGCCCCAAAAACATTCAGTACTTC
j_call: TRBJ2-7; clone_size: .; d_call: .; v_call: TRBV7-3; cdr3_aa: CASSFRGLSEQYF; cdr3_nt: TGTGCCAGCAGCTTCCGGGGTCTGAGCGAGCAGTACTTC
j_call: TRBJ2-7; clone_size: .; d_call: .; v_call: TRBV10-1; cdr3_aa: CASSESRISYEQYF; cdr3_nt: TGCGCCAGCAGTGAGTCTAGGATCTCCTACGAGCAGTACTTC
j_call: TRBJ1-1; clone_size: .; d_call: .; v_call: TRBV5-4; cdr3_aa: CASAAPGVYTEAFF; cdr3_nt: TGTGCCAGCGCCGCACCCGGGGTGTACACTGAAGCTTTCTTT
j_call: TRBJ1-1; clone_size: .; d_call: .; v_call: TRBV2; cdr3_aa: CASSGTVLRAFF; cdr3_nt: TGTGCCAGCAGTGGGACGGTACTTCGGGCTTTCTTT
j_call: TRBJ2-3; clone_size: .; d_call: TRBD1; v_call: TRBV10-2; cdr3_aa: CASSETGERDTQYF; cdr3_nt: TGCGCCAGCAGTGAGACAGGGGAGAGAGATACGCAGTATTTT
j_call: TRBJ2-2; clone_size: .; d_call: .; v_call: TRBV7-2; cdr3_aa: CASSLSKSTGELFF; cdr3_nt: TGTGCCAGCAGCTTGTCCAAATCCACCGGGGAGCTGTTTTTT
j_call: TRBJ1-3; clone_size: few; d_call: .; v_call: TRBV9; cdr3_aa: CASSVDTRGGNTIYF; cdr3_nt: TGTGCCAGCAGCGTAGATACCAGGGGAGGAAACACCATATATTTT
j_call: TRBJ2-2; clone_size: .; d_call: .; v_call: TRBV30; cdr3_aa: CAFLPEAGRYTGELFF; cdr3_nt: TGTGCCTTCCTTCCTGAGGCGGGACGATACACCGGGGAGCTGTTTTTT
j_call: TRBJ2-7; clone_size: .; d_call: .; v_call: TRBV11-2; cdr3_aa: CASSSLRTPSEQYF; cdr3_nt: TGTGCCAGCAGCTCCCTTCGGACACCGTCCGAGCAGTACTTC
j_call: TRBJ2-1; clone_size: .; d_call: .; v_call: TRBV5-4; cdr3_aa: CASSLDFHNEQFF; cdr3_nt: TGTGCCAGCAGCCTAGACTTTCACAATGAGCAGTTCTTC
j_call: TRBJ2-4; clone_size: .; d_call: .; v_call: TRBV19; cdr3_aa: CASSYPGAKNIQYF; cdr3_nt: TGTGCCAGTAGTTATCCAGGAGCCAAAAACATTCAGTACTTC
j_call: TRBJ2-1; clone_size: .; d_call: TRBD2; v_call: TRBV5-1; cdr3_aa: CASRAGASGANEQFF; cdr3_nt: TGCGCCAGCAGAGCCGGAGCTAGCGGCGCCAATGAGCAGTTCTTC
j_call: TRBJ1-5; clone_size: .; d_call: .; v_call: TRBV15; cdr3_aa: CATSLVGNQPQHF; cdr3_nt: TGTGCCACCAGCTTGGTCGGAAATCAGCCCCAGCATTTT
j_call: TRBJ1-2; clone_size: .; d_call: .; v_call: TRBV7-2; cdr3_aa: CASSLDFVANYGYTF; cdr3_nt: TGTGCCAGCAGCTTAGATTTCGTAGCTAACTATGGCTACACCTTC
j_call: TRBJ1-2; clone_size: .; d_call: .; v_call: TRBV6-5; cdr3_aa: CATLGGRGNGYTF; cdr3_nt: TGTGCCACCTTGGGGGGCAGGGGTAATGGCTACACCTTC
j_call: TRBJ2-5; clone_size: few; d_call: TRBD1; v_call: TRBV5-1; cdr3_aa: CASSLASAGGRETQYF; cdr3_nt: TGCGCCAGCAGCTTGGCCAGCGCAGGGGGACGAGAGACCCAGTACTTC
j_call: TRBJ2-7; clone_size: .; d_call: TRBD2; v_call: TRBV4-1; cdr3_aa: CASSPPTSGASYEQYF; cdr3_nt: TGCGCCAGCAGCCCCCCGACTAGCGGGGCGTCCTACGAGCAGTACTTC
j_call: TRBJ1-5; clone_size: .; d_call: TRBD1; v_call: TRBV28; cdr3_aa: CASSLPGGSNQPQHF; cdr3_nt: TGTGCCAGCAGTCTTCCAGGGGGCAGCAATCAGCCCCAGCATTTT
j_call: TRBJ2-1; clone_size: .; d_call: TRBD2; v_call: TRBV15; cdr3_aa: CATSRGQASGYNEQFF; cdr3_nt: TGTGCCACCAGCAGAGGTCAGGCTAGCGGGTACAATGAGCAGTTCTTC
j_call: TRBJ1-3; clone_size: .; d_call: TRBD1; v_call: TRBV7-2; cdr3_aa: CASRLTGGYGNTIYF; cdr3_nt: TGTGCCAGCAGACTTACAGGGGGCTACGGAAACACCATATATTTT